This record looks at one TCR beta chain sequence and its context. Sequencing was performed with immunoSEQ multiplex PCR; in TCRdb, only in-frame clones are kept and a portion is missing. The sample comprises around 20,000 clones, around 90% of which are singletons, and approximately 1.9% rests with the top ten. This record belongs to a study of graft-versus-host responses after intestinal transplantation. Deletions cut 5 bases from V and 3 bases from J, with 17 bases between. CDR1 is MNHNS, CDR2 SASEGT, per germline. There are 15 residues in the CDR3. The V and J genes are TRBV6-1 and TRBJ2-7; the D is unclear. The clonotype comes from a human patient who received an intestinal transplant, so some T cells may come from the graft donor. The input for sequencing was PBMCs, taken less than 400 days after transplant. CDR3 coding DNA: TGTGCCAGCAGTTCCGACCCTGGCGGCCTCTACGAGCAGTACTTC. It codes for CASSSDPGGLYEQYF.